The clone carrying this TCR beta chain appeared many times. Antigen: not known. This record comes from a study of early T cells in non-severe SARS-CoV-2 infection. About the research overall: Sequencing used unsorted whole-blood bulk RNA, so chains lack pairing. Notes on the study in general: Private and CD4 specificities were missed by VDJdb matching, which favored anti-spike CD8 responses.

CDR1 SGHVS and CDR2 FNYEAQ come from the germline V gene. J lost 4 bases, V lost 3 bases, and 4 bases had no gene match. The CDR3 runs to 14 residues. Separate cDNA molecules each had unique molecular identifiers attached to them. TCRdb reprocessed the 5' RACE reads via MiXCR and lists one record per CDR3 protein. The data contain about 77,000 distinct CDR3 sequences, over 9% of them singletons. The genes are TRBV7-6 and TRBJ2-7, with 9 bases that match TRBD2. This sequence was found in an adult who was a healthcare worker with PCR-confirmed SARS-CoV-2 infection or an uninfected control (not recorded which). Material: whole blood. As DNA, the CDR3 is TGTGCCAGCAGCTTTGGGACTAGCCGTTACGAGCAGTACTTC. Translated, it gives CASSFGTSRYEQYF.